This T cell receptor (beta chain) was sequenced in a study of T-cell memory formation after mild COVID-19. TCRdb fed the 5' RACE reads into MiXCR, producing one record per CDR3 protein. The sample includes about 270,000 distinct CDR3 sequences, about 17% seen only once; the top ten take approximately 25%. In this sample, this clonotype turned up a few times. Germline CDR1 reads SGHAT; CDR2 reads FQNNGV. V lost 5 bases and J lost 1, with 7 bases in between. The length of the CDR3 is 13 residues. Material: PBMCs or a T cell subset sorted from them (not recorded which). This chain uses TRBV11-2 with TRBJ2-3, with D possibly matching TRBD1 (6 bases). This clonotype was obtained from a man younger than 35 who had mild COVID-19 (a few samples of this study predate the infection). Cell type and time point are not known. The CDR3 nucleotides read TGTGCCAGCAGCCGACAGGGCACAGATACGCAGTATTTT. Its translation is CASSRQGTDTQYF.